A selection of T cell receptor beta chains follows, all from one sample in a study of blood T cells in healthy people across ages. MiXCR, run by TCRdb on the 5' RACE reads, gives a single entry per CDR3 protein. Counted here are around 1.1 million distinct CDR3 sequences, roughly two fifths occurring once; the ten biggest clones make up under 15%. The sequenced sample was blood. These receptors came from a man aged 18 to 30 in good health. Each CDR3 is given without its conserved first and last residue. Each record gives: V gene, J gene, clone size, CDR3 protein. Clone sizes are given selectively: once, few, many, or a class where the clone is expanded.

TRBV7-2	TRBJ1-5	few	ASSWTGRDQPQH
TRBV29-1	-	few	SVGGGSSYNEQY
TRBV6-5	-	-	ASSNLRRTQETQY
TRBV27	TRBJ2-1	few	ASSPQGYNEQF
TRBV12-3/TRBV12-4	TRBJ1-5	-	ASSPDRVDQPQH
TRBV5-6	TRBJ2-2	-	ASSLQRRNTGELF
TRBV27	TRBJ2-2	-	ASSHGQGAVGELF
TRBV6-2/TRBV6-3	TRBJ1-2	few	ASRLDGTTDGYT
TRBV5-6	TRBJ2-1	few	ASSQGTGDSYNEQF
TRBV20-1	TRBJ2-5	few	SARAGGRGETQY